This is a list of T cell receptor beta chains from one sample in a study of shared T cell receptors in the human thymus. Sequenced by immunoSEQ multiplex PCR; TCRdb stores in-frame clones only, minus some. The sample lists around 730,000 clones; 70% to 90% were seen once. The sample was also linked to a second study, of human thymus T cells.

The sequencing sample was made of thymocytes. These receptors were collected from a girl younger than two with a congenital heart defect. The CDR3 runs from the conserved cysteine through the conserved F or W. Fields, in order: J gene, D gene, clone size, V gene, CDR3 DNA, CDR3 protein. The D gene is left open where the match is weak. The size entry is marked missing in some rows and otherwise reads once, few, many or a size class.

j_call: TRBJ2-2
d_call: -
clone_size: -
v_call: TRBV9
cdr3_nt: TGTGCCAGCAGCCCTCTTGGGAGAACCGGGGAGCTGTTTTTT
cdr3_aa: CASSPLGRTGELFF

j_call: TRBJ1-2
d_call: -
clone_size: -
v_call: TRBV5-5
cdr3_nt: TGTGCCAGCAGCCCGACAGACTCCGTCTATGGCTACACCTTC
cdr3_aa: CASSPTDSVYGYTF

j_call: TRBJ2-3
d_call: -
clone_size: -
v_call: TRBV30
cdr3_nt: TGTGCCTGGATGGGTGCTTCGGGGGTGCCAGATACGCAGTATTTT
cdr3_aa: CAWMGASGVPDTQYF

j_call: TRBJ1-3
d_call: TRBD1
clone_size: -
v_call: TRBV4-3
cdr3_nt: TGCGCCAGCAGCCAAGTAACAGGACAGGGGTCTGGAAACACCATATATTTT
cdr3_aa: CASSQVTGQGSGNTIYF

j_call: TRBJ2-7
d_call: TRBD1
clone_size: once
v_call: TRBV6-5
cdr3_nt: TGTGCCAGCAGTTACTCTATACAGGGGGCCTTCGAGCAGTACTTC
cdr3_aa: CASSYSIQGAFEQYF

j_call: TRBJ1-5
d_call: -
clone_size: -
v_call: TRBV5-5
cdr3_nt: TGTGCCAGCAGCTTGGATGGGGGGGTGGAGGGTGGCAATCAGCCCCAGCATTTT
cdr3_aa: CASSLDGGVEGGNQPQHF

j_call: TRBJ2-5
d_call: TRBD1
clone_size: -
v_call: TRBV7-8
cdr3_nt: TGTGCCAGCAGCGCCAGGGGGCGGTCGGAGACCCAGTACTTC
cdr3_aa: CASSARGRSETQYF

j_call: TRBJ1-2
d_call: -
clone_size: -
v_call: TRBV14
cdr3_nt: TGTGCCAGCAGCCAAGATGGACTCACGATCTATGGCTACACCTTC
cdr3_aa: CASSQDGLTIYGYTF

j_call: TRBJ1-6
d_call: -
clone_size: -
v_call: TRBV16
cdr3_nt: TGTGCCAGCAGCCAAGACCCAGGGAGGATATGGTCACCCCTCCACTTT
cdr3_aa: CASSQDPGRIWSPLHF

j_call: TRBJ2-3
d_call: TRBD2
clone_size: -
v_call: TRBV5-8
cdr3_nt: TGTGCCAGCGCCACCCAGCGGGGCGTACCCACAGATACGCAGTATTTT
cdr3_aa: CASATQRGVPTDTQYF

j_call: TRBJ1-5
d_call: TRBD1
clone_size: -
v_call: TRBV19
cdr3_nt: TGTGCCGGTTCCGGGACAGGGGATGGTAGCAATCAGCCCCAGCATTTT
cdr3_aa: CAGSGTGDGSNQPQHF

j_call: TRBJ1-6
d_call: -
clone_size: -
v_call: TRBV14
cdr3_nt: TGTGCCAGCAGCCAAGGCGCTGGGGGGGGGATGGAGTCACCCCTCCACTTT
cdr3_aa: CASSQGAGGGMESPLHF

j_call: TRBJ1-3
d_call: -
clone_size: -
v_call: TRBV4-3
cdr3_nt: TGCGCCAGCAGCTGGTGGGGGCCCCCGGTGAAATCTGGAAACACCATATATTTT
cdr3_aa: CASSWWGPPVKSGNTIYF

j_call: TRBJ1-2
d_call: -
clone_size: -
v_call: TRBV7-2
cdr3_nt: TGTGCCAGCAGCCGGGGTAGACCCTATGGCTACACCTTC
cdr3_aa: CASSRGRPYGYTF

j_call: TRBJ2-2
d_call: TRBD2
clone_size: -
v_call: TRBV4-1
cdr3_nt: TGCGCCAGCAGCCAAGTTGGGGGGAGGGACACCGGGGAGCTGTTTTTT
cdr3_aa: CASSQVGGRDTGELFF

j_call: TRBJ1-3
d_call: -
clone_size: -
v_call: TRBV27
cdr3_nt: TGTGCCAGCAAGGCCGGTACGACAGTCTCTGGAAACACCATATATTTT
cdr3_aa: CASKAGTTVSGNTIYF

j_call: TRBJ1-2
d_call: TRBD1
clone_size: -
v_call: TRBV7-8
cdr3_nt: TGTGCCAGCAGCTTACCGGACAGGGTAGATTCGTTTTTTAAGGGCTACACCTTC
cdr3_aa: CASSLPDRVDSFFKGYTF

j_call: TRBJ1-1
d_call: TRBD1
clone_size: -
v_call: TRBV19
cdr3_nt: TGTGCCAGTAGAACAGGGGGGGACACTGAAGCTTTCTTT
cdr3_aa: CASRTGGDTEAFF

j_call: TRBJ1-5
d_call: TRBD1
clone_size: once
v_call: TRBV27
cdr3_nt: TGTGCCAGCAGTTTATCGTACAGGGACAGGGGAACGCATCAGCCCCAGCATTTT
cdr3_aa: CASSLSYRDRGTHQPQHF

j_call: TRBJ1-3
d_call: TRBD1
clone_size: -
v_call: TRBV18
cdr3_nt: TGTGCCAGCTCACCTAACCGGGACAGGGCCCAACTACCTGGAAACACCATATATTTT
cdr3_aa: CASSPNRDRAQLPGNTIYF

j_call: TRBJ1-4
d_call: TRBD1
clone_size: -
v_call: TRBV25-1
cdr3_nt: TGTGCCGTCGGGACAGTCCCCAATGAAAAACTGTTTTTT
cdr3_aa: CAVGTVPNEKLFF

j_call: TRBJ2-7
d_call: -
clone_size: -
v_call: TRBV5-8
cdr3_nt: TGTGCCAGTTACTACGAGCAGTACTTC
cdr3_aa: CASYYEQYF

j_call: TRBJ1-1
d_call: TRBD1
clone_size: -
v_call: TRBV27
cdr3_nt: TGTGCCAGCAGTTTAATGACAGGGATGAACACTGAAGCTTTCTTT
cdr3_aa: CASSLMTGMNTEAFF

j_call: TRBJ2-1
d_call: -
clone_size: -
v_call: TRBV27
cdr3_nt: TGTGCCAGCAGTTTATCGGGACACTCCTACAATGAGCAGTTCTTC
cdr3_aa: CASSLSGHSYNEQFF

j_call: TRBJ2-5
d_call: -
clone_size: -
v_call: TRBV7-9
cdr3_nt: TGTGCCAGCAGCCCCCAGGGACTGAAGCAAGAGACCCAGTACTTC
cdr3_aa: CASSPQGLKQETQYF

j_call: TRBJ1-2
d_call: -
clone_size: -
v_call: TRBV5-4
cdr3_nt: TGTGCCAGCAGCTTGGCCGGCAGGGTAAACGGGGGCTATGGCTACACCTTC
cdr3_aa: CASSLAGRVNGGYGYTF

j_call: TRBJ1-2
d_call: -
clone_size: -
v_call: TRBV10-3
cdr3_nt: TGTGCCATCAGTGGTAAAGGGGACTATGGCTACACCTTC
cdr3_aa: CAISGKGDYGYTF

j_call: TRBJ1-4
d_call: -
clone_size: -
v_call: TRBV6-1
cdr3_nt: TGTGCCAGCAGACAGTCCTCTAATGAAAAACTGTTTTTT
cdr3_aa: CASRQSSNEKLFF

j_call: TRBJ2-1
d_call: -
clone_size: -
v_call: TRBV29-1
cdr3_nt: TGCAGCGTTGCGTCCTACAATGAGCAGTTCTTC
cdr3_aa: CSVASYNEQFF

j_call: TRBJ2-3
d_call: TRBD2
clone_size: -
v_call: TRBV5-4
cdr3_nt: TGTGCCAGCAGCGTGACTAGCGGAGATACGCAGTATTTT
cdr3_aa: CASSVTSGDTQYF

j_call: TRBJ2-1
d_call: -
clone_size: -
v_call: TRBV7-6
cdr3_nt: TGTGCCAGCAGCTTACGTGGCAGATACAATGAGCAGTTCTTC
cdr3_aa: CASSLRGRYNEQFF

j_call: TRBJ2-7
d_call: -
clone_size: -
v_call: TRBV4-1
cdr3_nt: TGCGCCAGCAGCCCGCGGACGGAGGGAGTCTACGAGCAGTACTTC
cdr3_aa: CASSPRTEGVYEQYF

j_call: TRBJ1-5
d_call: TRBD1
clone_size: once
v_call: TRBV2
cdr3_nt: TGTGCCAGCAGTGCACTGGGACAGGGACGGTATCAGCCCCAGCATTTT
cdr3_aa: CASSALGQGRYQPQHF

j_call: TRBJ2-5
d_call: -
clone_size: -
v_call: TRBV2
cdr3_nt: TGTGCCAGCAGTGATAATTTGTACCAAGAGACCCAGTACTTC
cdr3_aa: CASSDNLYQETQYF

j_call: TRBJ2-4
d_call: TRBD1
clone_size: -
v_call: TRBV7-8
cdr3_nt: TGTGCCAGCAGCGTCGACCTCCGGGACAGGGGACAAAACATTCAGTACTTC
cdr3_aa: CASSVDLRDRGQNIQYF

j_call: TRBJ2-7
d_call: TRBD1
clone_size: -
v_call: TRBV18
cdr3_nt: TGTGCCAGCTCCGCGGACAGGGCTGAAGAGCAGTACTTC
cdr3_aa: CASSADRAEEQYF

j_call: TRBJ1-3
d_call: -
clone_size: -
v_call: TRBV28
cdr3_nt: TGTGCCAGCAGGATCTATGGGAGGGGGGACACCATATATTTT
cdr3_aa: CASRIYGRGDTIYF

j_call: TRBJ1-3
d_call: TRBD1
clone_size: -
v_call: TRBV9
cdr3_nt: TGTGCCAGCAGCGTGGGACAGGGGGCTAATGGAAACACCATATATTTT
cdr3_aa: CASSVGQGANGNTIYF

j_call: TRBJ2-3
d_call: TRBD1
clone_size: -
v_call: TRBV7-3
cdr3_nt: TGTGCCAGCAGCAACCCACCGGGACAGGGGGGGGATACGCAGTATTTT
cdr3_aa: CASSNPPGQGGDTQYF